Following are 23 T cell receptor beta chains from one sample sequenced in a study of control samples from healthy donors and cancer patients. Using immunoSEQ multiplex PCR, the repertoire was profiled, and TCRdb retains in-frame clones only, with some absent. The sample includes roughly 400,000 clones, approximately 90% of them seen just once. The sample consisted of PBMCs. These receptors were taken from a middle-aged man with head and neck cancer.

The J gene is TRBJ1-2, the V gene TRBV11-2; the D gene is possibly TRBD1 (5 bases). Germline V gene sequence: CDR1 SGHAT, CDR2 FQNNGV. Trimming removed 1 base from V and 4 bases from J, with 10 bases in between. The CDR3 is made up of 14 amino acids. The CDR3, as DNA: TGTGCCAGCAGCTTAGGGGGGGTCCTCTATGGCTACACCTTC. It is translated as CASSLGGVLYGYTF.

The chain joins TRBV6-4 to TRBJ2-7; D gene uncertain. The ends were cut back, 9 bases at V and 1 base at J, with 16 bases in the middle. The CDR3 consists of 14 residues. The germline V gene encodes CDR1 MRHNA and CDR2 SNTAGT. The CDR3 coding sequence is TGTGCCAGTGAGTGGGAAGGTGAGTCCTACGAGCAGTACTTC. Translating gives CASEWEGESYEQYF.

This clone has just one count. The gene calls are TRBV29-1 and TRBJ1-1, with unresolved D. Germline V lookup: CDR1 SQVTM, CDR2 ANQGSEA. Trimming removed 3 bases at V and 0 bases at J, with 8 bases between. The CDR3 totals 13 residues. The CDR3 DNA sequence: TGCAGCGTTGAGGTCAACCTGAACACTGAAGCTTTCTTT. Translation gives CSVEVNLNTEAFF.

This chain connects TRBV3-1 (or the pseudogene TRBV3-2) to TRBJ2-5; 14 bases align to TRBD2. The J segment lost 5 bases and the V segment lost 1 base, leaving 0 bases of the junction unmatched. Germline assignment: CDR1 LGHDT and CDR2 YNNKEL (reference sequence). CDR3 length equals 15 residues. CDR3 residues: CASSQGLAGGETQYF. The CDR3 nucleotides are TGTGCCAGCAGCCAAGGACTAGCGGGAGGGGAGACCCAGTACTTC.

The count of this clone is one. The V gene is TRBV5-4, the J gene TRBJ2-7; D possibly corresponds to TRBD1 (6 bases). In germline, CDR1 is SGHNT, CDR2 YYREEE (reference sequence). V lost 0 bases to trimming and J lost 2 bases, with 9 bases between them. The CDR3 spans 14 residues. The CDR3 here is CASSLDRATYEQYF. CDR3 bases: TGTGCCAGCAGCTTGGACAGGGCCACCTACGAGCAGTACTTC. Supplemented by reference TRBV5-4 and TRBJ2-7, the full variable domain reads ETGVTQSPTHLIKTRGQQVTLRCSSQSGHNTVSWYQQALGQGPQFIFQYYREEENGRGNFPPRFSGLQFPNYSSELNVNALELDDSALYLCASSLDRATYEQYFGPGTRLTVT.

In DNA, the CDR3 is TGTGCCAGCAGCTCGCGACTAGCGGGGGAGAACAATGAGCAGTTCTTC. It yields the protein CASSSRLAGENNEQFF. This sequence joins TRBV7-3 and TRBJ2-1, with TRBD2 matching over 12 bases. Germline CDR1 reads SGHTA; CDR2 reads FQGTGA. Trimming cost V 4 bases and J 5 bases; bases outside gene matches: 6. The CDR3 length is 16 residues.

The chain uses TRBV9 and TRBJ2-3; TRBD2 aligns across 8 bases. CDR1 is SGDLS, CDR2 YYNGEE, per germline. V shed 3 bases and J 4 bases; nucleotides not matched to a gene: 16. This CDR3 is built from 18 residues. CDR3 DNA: TGTGCCAGCAGCGCCCCCGGGTTAGAGCGGGGGTACCCAGATACGCAGTATTTT. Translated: CASSAPGLERGYPDTQYF. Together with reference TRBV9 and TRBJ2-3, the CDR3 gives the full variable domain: DSGVTQTPKHLITATGQRVTLRCSPRSGDLSVYWYQQSLDQGLQFLIQYYNGEERAKGNILERFSAQQFPDLHSELNLSSLELGDSALYFCASSAPGLERGYPDTQYFGPGTRLTVL.

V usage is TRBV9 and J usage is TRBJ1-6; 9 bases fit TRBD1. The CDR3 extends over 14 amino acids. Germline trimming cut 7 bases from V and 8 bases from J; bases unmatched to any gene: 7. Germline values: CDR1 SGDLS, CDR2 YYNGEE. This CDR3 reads CASGAGQGYSPLHF. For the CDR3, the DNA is TGTGCCAGCGGAGCGGGACAGGGATATTCACCCCTCCACTTT. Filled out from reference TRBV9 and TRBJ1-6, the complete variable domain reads DSGVTQTPKHLITATGQRVTLRCSPRSGDLSVYWYQQSLDQGLQFLIQYYNGEERAKGNILERFSAQQFPDLHSELNLSSLELGDSALYFCASGAGQGYSPLHFGNGTRLTVT.

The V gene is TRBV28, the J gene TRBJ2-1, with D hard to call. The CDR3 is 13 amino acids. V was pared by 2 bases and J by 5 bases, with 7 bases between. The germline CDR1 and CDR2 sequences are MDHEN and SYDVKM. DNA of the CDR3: TGTGCCAGCAGTTTAGGACGGAACAATGAGCAGTTCTTC. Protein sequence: CASSLGRNNEQFF.

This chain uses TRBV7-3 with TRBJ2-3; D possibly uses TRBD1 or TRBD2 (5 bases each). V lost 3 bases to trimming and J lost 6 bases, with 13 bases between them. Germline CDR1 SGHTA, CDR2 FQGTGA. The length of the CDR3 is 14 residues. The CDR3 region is CASSLGRGSDTQYF. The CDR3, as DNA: TGTGCCAGCAGCTTGGGACGTGGGAGCGATACGCAGTATTTT.

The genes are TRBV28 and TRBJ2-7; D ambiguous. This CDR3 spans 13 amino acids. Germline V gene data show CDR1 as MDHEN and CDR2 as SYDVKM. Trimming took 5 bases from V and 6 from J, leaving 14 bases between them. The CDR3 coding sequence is TGTGCCAGCAGTGCCTGGACGGGCCTCGAGCAGTACTTC. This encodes CASSAWTGLEQYF.

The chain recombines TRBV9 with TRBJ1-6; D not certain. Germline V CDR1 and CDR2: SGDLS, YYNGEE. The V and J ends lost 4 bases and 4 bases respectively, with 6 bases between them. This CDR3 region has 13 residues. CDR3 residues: CASSLRYNSPLHF. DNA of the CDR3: TGTGCCAGCAGCTTACGGTATAATTCACCCCTCCACTTT.

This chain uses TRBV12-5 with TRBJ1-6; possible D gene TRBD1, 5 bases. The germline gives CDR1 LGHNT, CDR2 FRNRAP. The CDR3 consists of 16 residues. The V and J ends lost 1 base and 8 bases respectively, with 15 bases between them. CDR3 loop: CASGLGRGWGYSPLHF. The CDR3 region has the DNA TGTGCTAGTGGTTTGGGGCGGGGATGGGGGTATTCACCCCTCCACTTT.

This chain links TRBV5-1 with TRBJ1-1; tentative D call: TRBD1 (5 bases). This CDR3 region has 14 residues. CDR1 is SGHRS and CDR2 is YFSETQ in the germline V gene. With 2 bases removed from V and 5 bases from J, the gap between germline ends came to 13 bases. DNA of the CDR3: TGCGCCAGCAGCTTTGGGGGGAGTTCTACTGAAGCTTTCTTT. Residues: CASSFGGSSTEAFF.

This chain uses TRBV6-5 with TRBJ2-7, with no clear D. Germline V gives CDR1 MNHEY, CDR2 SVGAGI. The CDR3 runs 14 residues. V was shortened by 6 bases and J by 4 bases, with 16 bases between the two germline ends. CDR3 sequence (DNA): TGTGCCAGCAGACGTAGGCCGGATTATTACGAGCAGTACTTC. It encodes CASRRRPDYYEQYF.

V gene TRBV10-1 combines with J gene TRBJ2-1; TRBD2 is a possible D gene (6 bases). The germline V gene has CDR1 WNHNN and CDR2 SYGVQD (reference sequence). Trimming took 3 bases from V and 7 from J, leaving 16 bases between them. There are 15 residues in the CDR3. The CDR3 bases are TGCGCCAGCAGTGACGGAGGGGAGATTAGGAATGAGCAGTTCTTC. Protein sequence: CASSDGGEIRNEQFF.

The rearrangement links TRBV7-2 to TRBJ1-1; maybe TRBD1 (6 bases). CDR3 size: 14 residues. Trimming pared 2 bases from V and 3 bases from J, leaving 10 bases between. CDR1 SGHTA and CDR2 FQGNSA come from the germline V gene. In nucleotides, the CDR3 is TGTGCCAGCAGCTTATCAGGGGATGACACTGAAGCTTTCTTT. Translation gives CASSLSGDDTEAFF.

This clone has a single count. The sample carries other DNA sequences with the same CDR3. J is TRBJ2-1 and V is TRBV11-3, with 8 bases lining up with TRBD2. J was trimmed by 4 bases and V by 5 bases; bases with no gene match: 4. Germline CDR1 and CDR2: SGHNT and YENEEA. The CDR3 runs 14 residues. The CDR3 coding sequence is TGTGCCAGCAGCCCCGGGGGGGGTTACAATGAGCAGTTCTTC. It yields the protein CASSPGGGYNEQFF.

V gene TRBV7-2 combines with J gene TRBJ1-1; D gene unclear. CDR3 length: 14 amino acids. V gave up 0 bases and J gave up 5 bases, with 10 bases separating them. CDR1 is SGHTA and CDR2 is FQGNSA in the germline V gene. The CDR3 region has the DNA TGTGCCAGCAGCTTAGCTTGGCGGTCGACTGAAGCTTTCTTT. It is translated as CASSLAWRSTEAFF.

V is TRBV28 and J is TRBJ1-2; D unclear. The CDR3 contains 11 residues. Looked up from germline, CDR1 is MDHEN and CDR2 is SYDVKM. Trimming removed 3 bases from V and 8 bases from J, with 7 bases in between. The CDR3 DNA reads TGTGCCAGCAGTTTCCGATTCGGCTACACCTTC. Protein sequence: CASSFRFGYTF.

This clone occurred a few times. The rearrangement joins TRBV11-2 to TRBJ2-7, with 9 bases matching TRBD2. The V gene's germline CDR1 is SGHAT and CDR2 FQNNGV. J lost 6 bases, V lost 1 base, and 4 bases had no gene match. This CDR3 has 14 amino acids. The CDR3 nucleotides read TGTGCCAGCAGCTTAGGGGTAGCGGGAGCCGAGCAGTACTTC. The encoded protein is CASSLGVAGAEQYF.

The CDR3 DNA reads TGTGCCAGCAGCCTCTTTGAGGGGTCGAACGGGGCCAACGTCCTGACTTTC. Translating it yields CASSLFEGSNGANVLTF. This chain links TRBV3-1 (or the pseudogene TRBV3-2) with TRBJ2-6; D may correspond to TRBD1 or TRBD2 (5 bases each). Germline values: CDR1 LGHDT, CDR2 YNNKEL (reference sequence). Trimming took off 4 bases at V and 4 bases at J, with 17 bases between the two ends. The CDR3 is 17 amino acids.

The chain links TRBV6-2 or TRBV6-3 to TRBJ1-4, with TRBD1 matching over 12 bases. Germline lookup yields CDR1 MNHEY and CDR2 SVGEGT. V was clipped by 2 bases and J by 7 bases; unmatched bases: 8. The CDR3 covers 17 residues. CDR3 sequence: CASSYRDRGRGREKLFF. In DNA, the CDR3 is TGTGCCAGCAGTTACCGGGACAGGGGGCGCGGGCGTGAAAAACTGTTTTTT.